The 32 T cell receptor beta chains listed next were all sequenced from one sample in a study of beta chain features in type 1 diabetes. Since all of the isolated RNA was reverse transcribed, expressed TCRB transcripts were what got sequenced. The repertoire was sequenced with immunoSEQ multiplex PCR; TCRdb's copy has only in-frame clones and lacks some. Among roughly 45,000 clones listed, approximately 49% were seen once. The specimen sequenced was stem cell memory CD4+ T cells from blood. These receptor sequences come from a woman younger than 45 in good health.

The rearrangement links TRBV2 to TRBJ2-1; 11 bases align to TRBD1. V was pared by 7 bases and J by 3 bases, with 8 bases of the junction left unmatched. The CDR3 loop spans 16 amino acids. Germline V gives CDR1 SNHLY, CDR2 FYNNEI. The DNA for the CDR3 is TGTGCCAGCAAGGGGACAGGGGGGAGAAACTACAATGAGCAGTTCTTC. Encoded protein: CASKGTGGRNYNEQFF.

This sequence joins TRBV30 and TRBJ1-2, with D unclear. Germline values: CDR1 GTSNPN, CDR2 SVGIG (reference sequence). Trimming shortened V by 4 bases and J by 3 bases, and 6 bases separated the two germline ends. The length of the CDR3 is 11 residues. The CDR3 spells CAWTGYYGYTF. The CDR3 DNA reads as TGTGCCTGGACAGGCTACTATGGCTACACCTTC.

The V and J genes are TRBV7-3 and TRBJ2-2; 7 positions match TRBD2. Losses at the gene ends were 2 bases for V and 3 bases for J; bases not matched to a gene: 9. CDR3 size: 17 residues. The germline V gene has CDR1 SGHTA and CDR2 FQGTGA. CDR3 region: CASSLGATSLYTGELFF. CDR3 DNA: TGTGCCAGCAGCTTAGGGGCGACTAGCCTGTACACCGGGGAGCTGTTTTTT.

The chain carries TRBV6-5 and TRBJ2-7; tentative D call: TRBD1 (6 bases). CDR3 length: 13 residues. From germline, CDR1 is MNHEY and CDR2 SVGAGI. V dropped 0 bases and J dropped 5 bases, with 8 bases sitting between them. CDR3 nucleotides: TGTGCCAGCAGTTACTCGGGACAAAACGAGCAGTACTTC. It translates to CASSYSGQNEQYF.

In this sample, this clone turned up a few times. The CDR3 sequence: CASSRLAEFYNEQFF. The CDR3 nucleotides are TGTGCCAGCAGCCGCCTAGCGGAATTCTACAATGAGCAGTTCTTC. V gene TRBV7-2 combines with J gene TRBJ2-1; 7 positions agree with TRBD2. Germline V lookup: CDR1 SGHTA, CDR2 FQGNSA. The CDR3 runs 15 residues. J was trimmed by 3 bases and V by 5 bases; bases with no gene match: 7. Full variable domain (outside the CDR3, taken from reference TRBV7-2 and TRBJ2-1): GAGVSQSPSNKVTEKGKDVELRCDPISGHTALYWYRQSLGQGLEFLIYFQGNSAPDKSGLPSDRFSAERTGGSVSTLTIQRTQQEDSAVYLCASSRLAEFYNEQFFGPGTRLTVL.

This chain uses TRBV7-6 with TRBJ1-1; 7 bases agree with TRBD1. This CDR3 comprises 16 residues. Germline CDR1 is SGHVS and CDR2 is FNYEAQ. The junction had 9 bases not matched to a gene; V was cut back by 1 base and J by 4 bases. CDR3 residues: CASSLVTQGVSTEAFF. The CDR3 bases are TGTGCCAGCAGCTTAGTTACCCAGGGGGTCAGCACTGAAGCTTTCTTT.

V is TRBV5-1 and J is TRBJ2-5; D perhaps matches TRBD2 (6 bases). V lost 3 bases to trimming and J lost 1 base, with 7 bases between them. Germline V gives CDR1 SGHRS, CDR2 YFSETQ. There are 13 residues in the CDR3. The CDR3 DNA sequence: TGCGCCAGCAGCTGGGGACTCCAAGAGACCCAGTACTTC. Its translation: CASSWGLQETQYF.

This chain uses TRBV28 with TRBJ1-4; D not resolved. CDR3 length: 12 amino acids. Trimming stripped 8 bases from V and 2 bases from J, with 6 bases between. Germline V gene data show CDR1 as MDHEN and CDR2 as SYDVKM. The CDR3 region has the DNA TGTGCCAGCTGCGGCACTAATGAAAAACTGTTTTTT. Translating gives CASCGTNEKLFF.

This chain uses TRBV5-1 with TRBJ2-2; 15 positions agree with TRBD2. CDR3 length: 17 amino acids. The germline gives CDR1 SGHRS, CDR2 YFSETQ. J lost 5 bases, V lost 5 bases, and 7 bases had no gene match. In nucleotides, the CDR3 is TGCGCCAGCAGTTCCGGACTAGCGGGAGGGCGGACCGGGGAGCTGTTTTTT. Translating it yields CASSSGLAGGRTGELFF.

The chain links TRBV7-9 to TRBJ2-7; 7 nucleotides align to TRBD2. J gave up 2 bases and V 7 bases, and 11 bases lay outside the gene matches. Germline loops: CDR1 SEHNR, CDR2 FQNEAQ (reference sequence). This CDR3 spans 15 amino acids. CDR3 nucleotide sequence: TGTGCCAGCACCCTAAGCGGGACCTCCACCTACGAGCAGTACTTC. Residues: CASTLSGTSTYEQYF.

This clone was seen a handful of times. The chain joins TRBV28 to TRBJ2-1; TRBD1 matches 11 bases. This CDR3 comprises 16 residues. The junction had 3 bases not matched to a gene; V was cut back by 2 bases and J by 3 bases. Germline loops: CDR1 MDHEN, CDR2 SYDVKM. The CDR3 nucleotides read TGTGCCAGCAGTTTACCGGGACAGGGGGTCTACAATGAGCAGTTCTTC. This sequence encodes CASSLPGQGVYNEQFF. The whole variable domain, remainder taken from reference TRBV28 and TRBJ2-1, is DVKVTQSSRYLVKRTGEKVFLECVQDMDHENMFWYRQDPGLGLRLIYFSYDVKMKEKGDIPEGYSVSREKKERFSLILESASTNQTSMYLCASSLPGQGVYNEQFFGPGTRLTVL.

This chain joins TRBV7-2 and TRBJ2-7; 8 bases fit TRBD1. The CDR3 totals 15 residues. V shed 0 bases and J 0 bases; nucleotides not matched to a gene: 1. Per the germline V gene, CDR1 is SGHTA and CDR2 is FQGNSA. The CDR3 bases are TGTGCCAGCAGCTTAGCCGGGACAGGCTCCTACGAGCAGTACTTC. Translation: CASSLAGTGSYEQYF.

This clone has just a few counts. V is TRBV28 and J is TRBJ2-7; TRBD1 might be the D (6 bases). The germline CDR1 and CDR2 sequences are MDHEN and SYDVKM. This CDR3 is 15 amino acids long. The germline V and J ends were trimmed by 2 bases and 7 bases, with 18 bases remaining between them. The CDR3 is CASSLTPVQGWEQYF. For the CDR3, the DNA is TGTGCCAGCAGTTTAACGCCAGTACAGGGTTGGGAGCAGTACTTC.

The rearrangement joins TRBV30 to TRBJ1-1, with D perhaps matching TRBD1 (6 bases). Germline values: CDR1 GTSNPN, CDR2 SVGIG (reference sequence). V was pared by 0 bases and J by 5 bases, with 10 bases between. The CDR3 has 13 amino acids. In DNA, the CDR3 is TGTGCCTGGAGTGTACAGGGAGATACTGAAGCTTTCTTT. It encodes CAWSVQGDTEAFF.

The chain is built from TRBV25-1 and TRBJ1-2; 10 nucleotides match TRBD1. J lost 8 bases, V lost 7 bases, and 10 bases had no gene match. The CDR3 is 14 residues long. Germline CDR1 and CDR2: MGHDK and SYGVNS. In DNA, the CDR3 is TGTGCCAGCACCATGGGACAGGGGATAGGGGGCTACACCTTC. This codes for CASTMGQGIGGYTF.

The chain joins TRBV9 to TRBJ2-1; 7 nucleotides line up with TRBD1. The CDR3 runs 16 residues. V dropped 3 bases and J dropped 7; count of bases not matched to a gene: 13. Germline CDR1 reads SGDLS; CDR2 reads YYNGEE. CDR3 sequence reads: CASSGRQGSFGNEQFF. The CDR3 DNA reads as TGTGCCAGCAGCGGGCGACAGGGTTCGTTTGGGAATGAGCAGTTCTTC. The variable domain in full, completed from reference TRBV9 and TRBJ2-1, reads DSGVTQTPKHLITATGQRVTLRCSPRSGDLSVYWYQQSLDQGLQFLIQYYNGEERAKGNILERFSAQQFPDLHSELNLSSLELGDSALYFCASSGRQGSFGNEQFFGPGTRLTVL.

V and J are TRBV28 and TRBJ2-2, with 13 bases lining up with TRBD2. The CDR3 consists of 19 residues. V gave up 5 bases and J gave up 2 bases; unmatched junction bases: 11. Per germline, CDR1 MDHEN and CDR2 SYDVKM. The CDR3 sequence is CASSPARGLAGANTGELFF. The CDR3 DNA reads TGTGCCAGCAGTCCCGCTCGAGGACTAGCGGGAGCAAACACCGGGGAGCTGTTTTTT.

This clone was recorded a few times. CDR3 sequence reads: CAIRIGQETNYGYTF. The CDR3 DNA reads TGTGCCATCAGAATCGGACAGGAAACTAACTATGGCTACACCTTC. This rearrangement joins TRBV10-3 to TRBJ1-2; 7 positions match TRBD1. The CDR3 contains 15 residues. V lost 6 bases and J lost 0; bases outside the gene matches: 7. Germline CDR1 ENHRY, CDR2 SYGVKD.

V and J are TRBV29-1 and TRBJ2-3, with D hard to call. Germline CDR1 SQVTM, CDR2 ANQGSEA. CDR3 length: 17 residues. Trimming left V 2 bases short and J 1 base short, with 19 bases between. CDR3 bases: TGCAGCGTTGAACGTACGCCCGGGTTTACTCGCACAGATACGCAGTATTTT. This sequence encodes CSVERTPGFTRTDTQYF.

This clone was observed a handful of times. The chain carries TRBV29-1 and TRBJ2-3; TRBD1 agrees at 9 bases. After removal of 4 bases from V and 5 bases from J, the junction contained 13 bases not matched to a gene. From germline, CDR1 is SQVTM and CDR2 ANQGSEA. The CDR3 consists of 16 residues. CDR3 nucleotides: TGCAGCGTTGGGCCGACATCACGGGACAGGGTAGATACGCAGTATTTT. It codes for CSVGPTSRDRVDTQYF.

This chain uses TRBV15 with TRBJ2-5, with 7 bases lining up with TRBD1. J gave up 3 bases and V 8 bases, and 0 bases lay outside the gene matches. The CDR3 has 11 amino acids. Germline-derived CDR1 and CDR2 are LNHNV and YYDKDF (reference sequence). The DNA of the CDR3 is TGTGCCACCGGGACAGAAGAGACCCAGTACTTC. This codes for CATGTEETQYF.

The CDR3 is CASSSGGSSYEQYF. CDR3 sequence (DNA): TGTGCCAGCAGTTCCGGCGGGAGCTCCTACGAGCAGTACTTC. The rearrangement joins TRBV6-6 to TRBJ2-7; TRBD2 agrees at 7 bases. Germline loops: CDR1 MNHNY, CDR2 SVGAGI (reference sequence). CDR3 length: 14 residues. Trimming took 4 bases from V and 0 from J; bases not matched to a gene: 3.

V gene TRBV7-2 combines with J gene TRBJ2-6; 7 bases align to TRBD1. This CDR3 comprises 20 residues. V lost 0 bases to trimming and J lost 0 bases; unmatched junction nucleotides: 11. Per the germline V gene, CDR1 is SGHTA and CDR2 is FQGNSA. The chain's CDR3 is CASSLARDRVSLSGANVLTF. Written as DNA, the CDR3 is TGTGCCAGCAGCTTAGCTAGAGACAGGGTTTCCCTCTCTGGGGCCAACGTCCTGACTTTC.

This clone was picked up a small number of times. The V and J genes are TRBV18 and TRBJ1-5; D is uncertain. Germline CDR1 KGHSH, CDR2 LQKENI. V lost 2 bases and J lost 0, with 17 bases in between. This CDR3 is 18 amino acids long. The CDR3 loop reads CASSPTAGGGNSNQPQHF. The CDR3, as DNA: TGTGCCAGCTCACCAACGGCAGGTGGAGGGAATAGCAATCAGCCCCAGCATTTT.

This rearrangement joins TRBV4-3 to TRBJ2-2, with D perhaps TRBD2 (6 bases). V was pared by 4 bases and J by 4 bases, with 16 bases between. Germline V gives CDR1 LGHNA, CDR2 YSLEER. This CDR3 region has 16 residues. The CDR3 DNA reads TGCGCCAGCAGCCCTCTCGCTAGGGGAGGCACCGGGGAGCTGTTTTTT. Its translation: CASSPLARGGTGELFF.

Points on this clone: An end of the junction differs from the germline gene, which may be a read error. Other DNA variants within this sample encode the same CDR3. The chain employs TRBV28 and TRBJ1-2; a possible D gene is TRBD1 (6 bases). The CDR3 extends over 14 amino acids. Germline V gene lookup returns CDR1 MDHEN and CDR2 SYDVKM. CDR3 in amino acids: CASSLAPGVHGYTF. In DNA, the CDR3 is TGCGCCAGCAGTCTGGCCCCAGGGGTTCATGGCTACACCTTC.

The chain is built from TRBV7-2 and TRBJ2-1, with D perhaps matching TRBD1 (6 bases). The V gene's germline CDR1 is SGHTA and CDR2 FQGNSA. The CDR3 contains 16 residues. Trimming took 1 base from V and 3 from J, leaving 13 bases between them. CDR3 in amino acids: CASSLGQGLVYNEQFF. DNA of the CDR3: TGTGCCAGCAGCTTAGGTCAGGGGTTGGTCTACAATGAGCAGTTCTTC.

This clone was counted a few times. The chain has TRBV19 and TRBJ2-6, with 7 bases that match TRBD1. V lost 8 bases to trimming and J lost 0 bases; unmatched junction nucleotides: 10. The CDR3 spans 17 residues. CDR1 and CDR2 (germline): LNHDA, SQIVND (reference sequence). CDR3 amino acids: CASRTGFASSGANVLTF. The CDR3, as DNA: TGTGCCAGTCGGACAGGCTTCGCAAGCTCTGGGGCCAACGTCCTGACTTTC. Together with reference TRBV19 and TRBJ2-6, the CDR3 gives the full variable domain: DGGITQSPKYLFRKEGQNVTLSCEQNLNHDAMYWYRQDPGQGLRLIYYSQIVNDFQKGDIAEGYSVSREKKESFPLTVTSAQKNPTAFYLCASRTGFASSGANVLTFGAGSRLTVL.

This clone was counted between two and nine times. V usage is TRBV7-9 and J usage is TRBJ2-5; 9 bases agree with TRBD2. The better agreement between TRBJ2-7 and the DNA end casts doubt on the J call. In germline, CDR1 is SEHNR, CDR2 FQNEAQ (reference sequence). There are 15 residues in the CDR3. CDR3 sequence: CASSLAAGGPYEQYF. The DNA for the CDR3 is TGTGCCAGCAGCTTAGCCGCGGGAGGGCCCTACGAGCAGTACTTC.

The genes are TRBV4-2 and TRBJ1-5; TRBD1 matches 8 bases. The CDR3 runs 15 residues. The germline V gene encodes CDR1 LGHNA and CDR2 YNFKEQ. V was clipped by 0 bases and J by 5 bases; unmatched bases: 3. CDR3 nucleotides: TGTGCCAGCAGCCAAGAGGACAGGGTGGATCAGCCCCAGCATTTT. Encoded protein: CASSQEDRVDQPQHF.

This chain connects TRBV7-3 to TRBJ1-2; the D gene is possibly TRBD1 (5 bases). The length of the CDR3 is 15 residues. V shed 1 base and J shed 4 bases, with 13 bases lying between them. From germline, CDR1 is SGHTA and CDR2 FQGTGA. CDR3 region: CASSLNGRDGYGYTF. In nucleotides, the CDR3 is TGTGCCAGCAGCTTAAATGGCAGGGATGGCTATGGCTACACCTTC.

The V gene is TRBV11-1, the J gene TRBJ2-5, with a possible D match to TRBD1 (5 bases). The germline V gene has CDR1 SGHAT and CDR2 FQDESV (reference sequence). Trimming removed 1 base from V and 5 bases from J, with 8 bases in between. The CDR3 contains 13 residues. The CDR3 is CASSLVWGETQYF. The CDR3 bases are TGTGCCAGCAGCTTAGTTTGGGGCGAGACCCAGTACTTC.